The 26 T cell receptor beta chains below come from one sample, sequenced in a study of technical replicates of blood from several donors. Libraries were prepared by immunoSEQ multiplex PCR; TCRdb keeps only in-frame clonotypes and omits some of them. The sample lists tens of thousands of clones, about 98% seen once, with approximately 0.14% in the top ten. The sample comprised T cells isolated from PBMCs. The receptors stem from a human donor in good health.

The V gene is TRBV5-1, the J gene TRBJ1-2; 11 bases match TRBD1. The ends lost 5 bases at V and 7 bases at J; junction bases unmatched: 22. Germline lookup yields CDR1 SGHRS and CDR2 YFSETQ. This CDR3 has 19 amino acids. Written as DNA, the CDR3 is TGCGCCAGCAGTCTAGCACCTTTCTCATCCGGACAGGGGGCTGTTGGCTACACCTTC. As protein: CASSLAPFSSGQGAVGYTF.

V is TRBV10-3 and J is TRBJ2-7; TRBD1 is a possible D gene (6 bases). The V gene's germline CDR1 is ENHRY and CDR2 SYGVKD. Trimming cost V 6 bases and J 2 bases, with 14 bases left between them. This CDR3 contains 14 residues. The DNA for the CDR3 is TGTGCCATCAGGGCTATGACAGGAACCTACGAGCAGTACTTC. It is translated as CAIRAMTGTYEQYF.

With regard to this clone: A read error may be the cause here, since a much bigger clone is one base away. J is TRBJ1-1 and V is TRBV7-3, with TRBD1 identical over 9 bases. Germline lookup yields CDR1 SGHTA and CDR2 FQGTGA. The V gene end was trimmed by 4 bases and the J gene end by 1 base; junction bases not matched to a gene: 1. This CDR3 region has 14 residues. The CDR3 is CASSSGQGNTEAFF. The CDR3 coding sequence is TGTGCCAGCAGCTCGGGACAGGGGAACACTGAAGCTTTCTTT.

The rearrangement uses TRBV2 and TRBJ2-7; weak D call: TRBD2 (6 bases). In germline, CDR1 is SNHLY, CDR2 FYNNEI. The CDR3 totals 14 residues. The V end was cut by 4 bases, the J end by 5 bases, with 15 bases between. The CDR3 bases are TGTGCCAGCAGTGTAGGAGGGTTTCATGACGAGCAGTACTTC. Its translation is CASSVGGFHDEQYF.

The chain links TRBV10-1 to TRBJ2-1; 11 positions match TRBD1. The CDR3 sequence is 16 residues long. Germline CDR1 reads WNHNN; CDR2 reads SYGVQD (reference sequence). V lost 1 base to trimming and J lost 7 bases; unmatched junction nucleotides: 6. The CDR3 DNA reads as TGCGCCAGCAGTGAGTACAAAGGACAGGGGGCGAATGAGCAGTTCTTC. Amino acid sequence: CASSEYKGQGANEQFF.

J is TRBJ2-7 and V is TRBV29-1, with TRBD1 identical over 10 bases. CDR1 SQVTM and CDR2 ANQGSEA come from the germline V gene. V trimming: 5 bases; J trimming: 6 bases; junction bases outside the gene matches: 16. The CDR3 has 16 amino acids. In nucleotides, the CDR3 is TGCAGCGTTCCCGGGACAGGGGCTCACGGCGTTACCGAGCAGTACTTC. Its translation is CSVPGTGAHGVTEQYF.

This rearrangement joins TRBV19 to TRBJ2-5, with a weak D call TRBD2 (6 bases). Germline assignment: CDR1 LNHDA and CDR2 SQIVND (reference sequence). The CDR3 covers 14 residues. The V and J ends lost 4 bases and 0 bases respectively, with 9 bases between them. CDR3: CASSTLANQETQYF. The CDR3 bases are TGTGCCAGTAGTACCCTAGCGAACCAAGAGACCCAGTACTTC.

The chain employs TRBV18 and TRBJ1-1, with 11 bases fitting TRBD1. J lost 3 bases, V lost 2 bases, and 8 bases had no gene match. Germline V gene data show CDR1 as KGHSH and CDR2 as LQKENI. This CDR3 has 17 residues. CDR3 in DNA: TGTGCCAGCTCACCATTTGGACAGGGGGCTATGGACACTGAAGCTTTCTTT. It specifies CASSPFGQGAMDTEAFF. Drawing the rest from reference TRBV18 and TRBJ1-1, the complete variable domain is NAGVMQNPRHLVRRRGQEARLRCSPMKGHSHVYWYRQLPEEGLKFMVYLQKENIIDESGMPKERFSAEFPKEGPSILRIQQVVRGDSAAYFCASSPFGQGAMDTEAFFGQGTRLTVV.

V is TRBV6-5 and J is TRBJ1-6; 7 positions agree with TRBD1. The V and J ends lost 2 bases and 15 bases, in that order; junction bases with no gene match: 4. The CDR3 extends over 12 amino acids. The germline V gene encodes CDR1 MNHEY and CDR2 SVGAGI. The CDR3 here is CASSYVGQDLHF. CDR3 sequence (DNA): TGTGCCAGCAGTTACGTCGGACAGGACCTCCACTTT.

DNA of the CDR3: TGTGCCAGCAGCTCCCGGTACTCTGCCGGGGAGCTGTTTTTT. It encodes CASSSRYSAGELFF. V and J are TRBV11-1 and TRBJ2-2; D call uncertain. This CDR3 has 14 residues. Germline lookup yields CDR1 SGHAT and CDR2 FQDESV (reference sequence). V lost 4 bases, J lost 6 bases, and 12 bases lay in between.

This chain links TRBV5-1 with TRBJ1-1; D gene ambiguous. Germline V gives CDR1 SGHRS, CDR2 YFSETQ. The ends were cut back, 1 base at V and 4 bases at J, with 20 bases in the middle. The CDR3 spans 17 residues. CDR3 nucleotides: TGCGCCAGCAGCTTGAGCACGGCGTCCCCTACGGGCACTGAAGCTTTCTTT. It codes for CASSLSTASPTGTEAFF.

The J gene is TRBJ2-7, the V gene TRBV5-1; a weak D match, TRBD1 (6 bases). V was shortened by 4 bases and J by 2 bases, with 13 bases between the two germline ends. The CDR3 covers 14 residues. Germline loops: CDR1 SGHRS, CDR2 YFSETQ. This CDR3 reads CASSINRVTYEQYF. For the CDR3, the DNA is TGCGCCAGCAGCATCAACAGGGTAACCTACGAGCAGTACTTC. Supplemented by reference TRBV5-1 and TRBJ2-7, the full variable domain reads KAGVTQTPRYLIKTRGQQVTLSCSPISGHRSVSWYQQTPGQGLQFLFEYFSETQRNKGNFPGRFSGRQFSNSRSEMNVSTLELGDSALYLCASSINRVTYEQYFGPGTRLTVT.

The V gene is TRBV7-9, the J gene TRBJ2-2, with TRBD2 matching 9 bases. There are 14 residues in the CDR3. Germline CDR1 and CDR2: SEHNR and FQNEAQ (reference sequence). Here the CDR3 DNA reads TGTGCGAGCCGACTAGCGGAGAACACCGGGGAGCTGTTTTTT. The encoded protein is CASRLAENTGELFF.

J is TRBJ1-1 and V is TRBV30, with D maybe TRBD1 (5 bases). V was clipped by 2 bases and J by 2 bases, with 9 bases between them. CDR1 GTSNPN and CDR2 SVGIG come from the germline V gene (reference sequence). CDR3 size: 13 residues. CDR3 DNA: TGTGCCTGGAGTCGGGACTCTAACACTGAAGCTTTCTTT. It yields the protein CAWSRDSNTEAFF.

The rearrangement uses TRBV4-1 and TRBJ2-5, with TRBD2 identical over 12 bases. Germline CDR1 MGHRA, CDR2 YSYEKL. Trimming took 1 base from V and 4 from J; bases not matched to a gene: 4. The length of the CDR3 is 16 residues. CDR3 nucleotides: TGCGCCAGCAGCCAAGGACTAGCGGGAGTACGAGAGACCCAGTACTTC. This translates into CASSQGLAGVRETQYF.

This clone was recorded only once. The rearrangement joins TRBV30 to TRBJ2-3; D call uncertain. The CDR3 sequence is 12 residues long. The germline gives CDR1 GTSNPN, CDR2 SVGIG (reference sequence). Trimming removed 8 bases at V and 4 bases at J, with 13 bases between. The chain's CDR3 is CAHNPGSDTQYF. The CDR3 coding sequence is TGTGCCCACAATCCGGGTTCAGATACGCAGTATTTT.

J is TRBJ1-5 and V is TRBV7-9; TRBD1 matches 9 bases. The germline V gene has CDR1 SEHNR and CDR2 FQNEAQ (reference sequence). The length of the CDR3 is 16 residues. V was clipped by 4 bases and J by 1 base; unmatched bases: 5. The CDR3: CASSSGTGFSNQPQHF. Here the CDR3 DNA reads TGTGCCAGCAGCTCCGGGACAGGGTTCAGCAATCAGCCCCAGCATTTT.

The chain carries TRBV7-9 and TRBJ2-3; D not certain. The V end was cut by 3 bases, the J end by 2 bases, with 12 bases between. Looked up from germline, CDR1 is SEHNR and CDR2 is FQNEAQ (reference sequence). The CDR3 length is 15 residues. The CDR3 coding sequence is TGTGCCAGCAGCTTCCGAGAGTGGTCCACAGATACGCAGTATTTT. Its protein is CASSFREWSTDTQYF.

The CDR3 DNA follows: TGTGCCAGCAGAATACAGGGCACTGGAAACACCATATATTTT. Amino acid sequence: CASRIQGTGNTIYF. The V call is TRBV7-9, the J call TRBJ1-3; perhaps TRBD1 as D (6 bases). Germline CDR1 is SEHNR and CDR2 is FQNEAQ (reference sequence). This CDR3 contains 14 residues. The V end was cut by 6 bases, the J end by 2 bases, with 11 bases between.

The genes are TRBV4-2 and TRBJ2-7; 10 bases match TRBD2. There are 18 residues in the CDR3. V lost 0 bases, J lost 2 bases, and 10 bases stayed unmatched. Germline V gives CDR1 LGHNA, CDR2 YNFKEQ. The CDR3: CASSQDSTRTSGTYEQYF. The CDR3 nucleotides read TGTGCCAGCAGCCAAGACTCCACTAGGACTAGCGGAACCTACGAGCAGTACTTC.

The chain has TRBV7-3 and TRBJ2-7; D remains ambiguous. CDR1 and CDR2 from the germline V gene are SGHTA and FQGTGA. The V end lost 5 bases, the J end lost 2 bases, and 16 bases lay between the germline ends. The CDR3 has 15 residues. DNA for the CDR3: TGTGCCAGCAGCCCCCTAGGTGGGTCGCCCTACGAGCAGTACTTC. It yields the protein CASSPLGGSPYEQYF.

The chain is built from TRBV27 and TRBJ2-5, with 7 bases that match TRBD1. With V trimmed by 2 bases and J by 2 bases, 11 bases remained unmatched. CDR1 MNHEY and CDR2 SMNVEV come from the germline V gene (reference sequence). The CDR3 sequence is 17 residues long. DNA of the CDR3: TGTGCCAGCAGTTTAAGACAGGGACAAACCCCACAAGAGACCCAGTACTTC. Translating it yields CASSLRQGQTPQETQYF.

Regarding this clone: Other DNA sequences in the sample encode the same CDR3. The chain links TRBV27 to TRBJ2-3; TRBD2 agrees at 11 bases. Trimming took 5 bases from V and 4 from J; bases not matched to a gene: 8. There are 16 residues in the CDR3. Germline V lookup: CDR1 MNHEY, CDR2 SMNVEV (reference sequence). CDR3 DNA sequence: TGTGCCAGCAGTAGGACTACTAGCGGGAGTCCAGATACGCAGTATTTT. Protein: CASSRTTSGSPDTQYF.

V is TRBV6-1 and J is TRBJ1-2; 8 nucleotides match TRBD1. Germline CDR1 and CDR2: MNHNS and SASEGT. The CDR3 loop spans 18 amino acids. J was trimmed by 10 bases and V by 1 base; bases with no gene match: 20. CDR3 bases: TGTGCCAGCAGTGAAGATCGAGGACAGGGAGCCGTGAAGGATGCCTACACCTTC. It encodes CASSEDRGQGAVKDAYTF.

The chain recombines TRBV5-1 with TRBJ2-1; TRBD1 matches 9 bases. Germline trimming cut 4 bases from V and 3 bases from J; bases unmatched to any gene: 5. This CDR3 is built from 15 residues. Germline V gene lookup returns CDR1 SGHRS and CDR2 YFSETQ. The CDR3: CASSRRDRVYNEQFF. The CDR3 DNA reads TGCGCCAGCAGCAGGCGGGACAGGGTCTACAATGAGCAGTTCTTC.

J is TRBJ2-7 and V is TRBV6-4; 10 bases fit TRBD2. V gave up 4 bases and J gave up 5 bases; unmatched junction bases: 2. Germline V gives CDR1 MRHNA, CDR2 SNTAGT. CDR3 length equals 13 residues. The CDR3 protein is CASSGTSGDEQYF. CDR3 nucleotides: TGTGCCAGCAGTGGGACTAGCGGCGACGAGCAGTACTTC.